This TCR beta chain was sequenced during a study of long-term antiretroviral therapy in people with HIV. CDR1 SGHRS and CDR2 YFSETQ come from the germline V gene. The CDR3 extends over 14 amino acids. With survey level as its setting, the immunoSEQ assay was v3.0. Sequencing used immunoSEQ multiplex PCR; TCRdb keeps in-frame clones, though not all of them. The profile covers about 16,000 clones, with about 88% appearing a single time and around 12% taken by the ten largest. Worth noting for this clone: Its target is not known. A junction end diverges from the germline sequence, so it may reflect a read error.

Whole-study findings and limits: Patients on ART gained diversity, which nonetheless stayed below transplant donor controls. Across all time points, the repertoire was dominated by clones that expanded before ART. Controls exceeded HIV repertoires in CDR3 length range.

This specimen was unsorted PBMCs, taken 6.9 years after starting antiretroviral therapy. The origin of this receptor is a man in his fifties or sixties with HIV. J is TRBJ1-2 and V is TRBV5-1; D is undetermined. The CDR3 region is CASSLASSNYGHTF. CDR3 DNA sequence: TGCGCCAGCAGCTTGGCGTCCTCAAACTATGGCCACACCTTC.